These 18 T cell receptor beta chains originate from one sample sequenced in a study of blood T cell repertoires in COVID-19. Profiled with immunoSEQ multiplex PCR; TCRdb holds only in-frame clones, not every one. The sample has 100,000 to 150,000 clones, around 81% seen once. Material for sequencing was peripheral blood. These receptor sequences come from a man aged 25-45 years with COVID-19, enrolled during active disease.

V and J are TRBV28 and TRBJ1-2, with TRBD1 identical over 7 bases. CDR3 size: 16 residues. V lost 5 bases and J lost 6; bases outside the gene matches: 15. Germline CDR1 reads MDHEN; CDR2 reads SYDVKM. The CDR3 nucleotides are TGTGCCAGCAGTACCCCTACAAGGGGGCGTGCGGATGGCTACACCTTC. It codes for CASSTPTRGRADGYTF.

This sequence joins TRBV7-9 and TRBJ2-1; 10 positions agree with TRBD1. The CDR3 consists of 16 residues. Per germline, CDR1 SEHNR and CDR2 FQNEAQ (reference sequence). Trimming removed 5 bases from V and 6 bases from J; junction bases left unmatched: 10. The CDR3 reads CASSPSDRGGINEQFF. CDR3 DNA: TGTGCCAGCAGCCCCTCGGACAGGGGGGGTATCAATGAGCAGTTCTTC.

The chain combines TRBV10-3 with TRBJ1-1, with 8 bases lining up with TRBD1. The CDR3 has 16 residues. The ends lost 0 bases at V and 6 bases at J; junction bases unmatched: 9. CDR1 is ENHRY and CDR2 is SYGVKD in the germline V gene. CDR3 sequence (DNA): TGTGCCATCAGTGAGTCTCCAGGGGGCGCAAGGGCTGAAGCTTTCTTT. This encodes CAISESPGGARAEAFF.

CDR3 nucleotide sequence: TGCAGCGTCATGGGACAGGGGAACTACGAGCAGTACTTC. As protein: CSVMGQGNYEQYF. The genes are TRBV29-1 and TRBJ2-7, with 10 bases fitting TRBD1. Trimming at V came to 6 bases and at J to 3 bases, leaving 5 bases not matched to a gene. This CDR3 spans 13 amino acids. Germline V lookup: CDR1 SQVTM, CDR2 ANQGSEA.

V gene TRBV19 combines with J gene TRBJ2-7; TRBD1 agrees at 9 bases. Germline lookup yields CDR1 LNHDA and CDR2 SQIVND (reference sequence). V lost 4 bases, J lost 7 bases, and 8 bases stayed unmatched. The CDR3 contains 14 residues. CDR3 sequence reads: CASSTSGQGTEQYF. The DNA for the CDR3 is TGTGCCAGTAGTACCTCGGGACAGGGTACGGAGCAGTACTTC.

The rearrangement links TRBV19 to TRBJ1-2; D remains unclear. With 3 bases removed from V and 2 bases from J, the gap between germline ends came to 13 bases. This CDR3 spans 15 amino acids. The germline V gene encodes CDR1 LNHDA and CDR2 SQIVND (reference sequence). CDR3: CASSMTTSTNYGYTF. The CDR3 bases are TGTGCCAGTAGTATGACCACTAGCACCAACTATGGCTACACCTTC.

This sequence joins TRBV18 and TRBJ1-1; maybe TRBD1 (5 bases). The CDR3 has 14 amino acids. The germline gives CDR1 KGHSH, CDR2 LQKENI. V was shortened by 1 base and J by 0 bases, with 6 bases between the two germline ends. CDR3 residues: CASSPLDMNTEAFF. The CDR3 DNA reads as TGTGCCAGCTCACCACTGGACATGAACACTGAAGCTTTCTTT.

The chain uses TRBV19 and TRBJ1-2, with 7 bases lining up with TRBD1. Trimming cost V 5 bases and J 4 bases; bases outside gene matches: 10. Germline lookup yields CDR1 LNHDA and CDR2 SQIVND (reference sequence). CDR3 length: 15 residues. CDR3 in DNA: TGTGCCAGTAGTCCCGGACAGGAGGTCGGCTATGGCTACACCTTC. This translates into CASSPGQEVGYGYTF.

This clone was counted only a few times. This chain links TRBV11-2 with TRBJ2-3; 11 bases agree with TRBD2. The V segment lost 1 base and the J segment 6 bases; nucleotides outside the gene matches: 6. The CDR3 has 16 residues. Germline loops: CDR1 SGHAT, CDR2 FQNNGV. The CDR3 here is CASSLGVAGGPDTQYF. In DNA, the CDR3 is TGTGCCAGCAGCTTAGGCGTAGCGGGAGGGCCCGATACGCAGTATTTT.

This chain connects TRBV12-3 or TRBV12-4 to TRBJ1-1; unclear D gene. The CDR3 has 12 residues. The germline V and J ends were trimmed by 5 bases and 11 bases, with 15 bases remaining between them. CDR3 DNA sequence: TGTGCCAGCAGTCCCGTGGGGATAGCGGCTTTCTTT. Its translation: CASSPVGIAAFF.

The V gene is TRBV3-1 (or the pseudogene TRBV3-2), the J gene TRBJ1-6; a possible D gene is TRBD1 (5 bases). This CDR3 has 15 amino acids. Germline V CDR1 and CDR2: LGHDT, YNNKEL (reference sequence). Trimming pared 4 bases from V and 9 bases from J, leaving 16 bases between. The CDR3 reads CASSPPDTQSSPLHF. CDR3 coding DNA: TGTGCCAGCAGCCCCCCGGACACTCAATCTTCACCCCTCCACTTT.

This chain joins TRBV14 and TRBJ2-1; D gene uncertain. V shed 0 bases and J shed 15 bases, with 9 bases lying between them. The CDR3 has 11 amino acids. CDR1 SGHDN and CDR2 FVKESK come from the germline V gene. The CDR3 sequence is CASSQDRLLFF. The CDR3 DNA is TGTGCCAGCAGCCAAGATAGATTATTGTTCTTC.

The rearrangement joins TRBV7-2 to TRBJ1-5; 7 bases map to TRBD1. The CDR3 runs 15 residues. Trimming cost V 1 base and J 5 bases; bases outside gene matches: 5. CDR1 is SGHTA, CDR2 FQGNSA, per germline. This CDR3 is CASSLGTTGYQPQHF. The CDR3 DNA follows: TGTGCCAGCAGCTTAGGGACGACAGGGTATCAGCCCCAGCATTTT.

This clone was found many times. This chain joins TRBV7-9 and TRBJ2-7; the D gene is possibly TRBD2 (5 bases). V was clipped by 5 bases and J by 0 bases, with 17 bases between them. Germline values: CDR1 SEHNR, CDR2 FQNEAQ (reference sequence). The CDR3 totals 16 residues. The CDR3 loop is CASSPWASQGSYEQYF. The CDR3 bases are TGTGCCAGCAGCCCCTGGGCTAGCCAAGGCTCCTACGAGCAGTACTTC. Filled out from reference TRBV7-9 and TRBJ2-7, the complete variable domain reads DTGVSQNPRHKITKRGQNVTFRCDPISEHNRLYWYRQTLGQGPEFLTYFQNEAQLEKSRLLSDRFSAERPKGSFSTLEIQRTEQGDSAMYLCASSPWASQGSYEQYFGPGTRLTVT.

The chain carries TRBV28 and TRBJ1-5; a possible D gene is TRBD1 (6 bases). Per germline, CDR1 MDHEN and CDR2 SYDVKM. The CDR3 runs to 18 residues. Trimming took 5 bases from V and 0 from J, leaving 20 bases between them. CDR3 protein: CASSPRGRGGYSNQPQHF. The CDR3 nucleotides read TGTGCCAGCAGTCCCCGCGGCAGGGGAGGGTATAGCAATCAGCCCCAGCATTTT.

The gene calls are TRBV19 and TRBJ2-7; the D gene is possibly TRBD1 (6 bases). This CDR3 spans 14 amino acids. V lost 5 bases to trimming and J lost 1 base, with 12 bases between them. Germline loops: CDR1 LNHDA, CDR2 SQIVND (reference sequence). CDR3 sequence reads: CASSPPDSSYEQYF. The CDR3 nucleotides read TGTGCCAGTAGTCCCCCGGACAGTTCCTACGAGCAGTACTTC.

The chain recombines TRBV27 with TRBJ2-3, with 12 bases matching TRBD2. From germline, CDR1 is MNHEY and CDR2 SMNVEV (reference sequence). The CDR3 is 13 amino acids. V dropped 6 bases and J dropped 10; count of bases not matched to a gene: 5. The CDR3 protein is CASRSSGGAPQYF. In DNA form, the CDR3 reads TGTGCCAGCAGATCTAGCGGGGGGGCCCCGCAGTATTTT.

J is TRBJ1-5 and V is TRBV30; 10 bases are shared with TRBD1. CDR3 length equals 15 residues. The germline gives CDR1 GTSNPN, CDR2 SVGIG (reference sequence). J lost 5 bases, V lost 1 base, and 5 bases had no gene match. CDR3 bases: TGTGCCTGGAGTGCCCAGACAGGGGGCGATCAGCCCCAGCATTTT. Protein: CAWSAQTGGDQPQHF. Supplemented by reference TRBV30 and TRBJ1-5, the full variable domain reads SQTIHQWPATLVQPVGSPLSLECTVEGTSNPNLYWYRQAAGRGLQLLFYSVGIGQISSEVPQNLSASRPQDRQFILSSKKLLLSDSGFYLCAWSAQTGGDQPQHFGDGTRLSIL.